This T cell receptor beta chain was observed in a study of blood T cell repertoires in COVID-19. On the study more broadly: The United States, Italy and Spain were the sources of the acute and convalescent COVID-19 samples. The analysed material was cDNA or gDNA that came from T cells, B-cell-depleted T cells, or PBMCs.

Germline CDR1 SGDLS, CDR2 YYNGEE. The V end was cut by 3 bases, the J end by 6 bases, with 16 bases between. CDR3 length: 15 amino acids. In the original analysis: Counts of nucleated cells, estimated from reference gene primer amplification, were obtained. The table came from immunoSEQ multiplex PCR; TCRdb's copy has only in-frame clones and leaves some out. V, J and clone size are taken as reported in that table, and D and trimming were inferred from the DNA itself. The profile shows hundreds of thousands of clones, approximately 90% of them singletons. This sequence was found in a woman aged 18-30 years with acute or convalescent COVID-19. The V call is TRBV9, the J call TRBJ1-5; the D gene is possibly TRBD1 (6 bases). Specimen: peripheral blood. CDR3 nucleotide sequence: TGTGCCAGCAGCGCCACAGGGAACAAGGGTCAGCCCCAGCATTTT. Protein sequence: CASSATGNKGQPQHF.